Listed below are T cell receptor beta chains from one sample, sequenced in a study of shared clonotypes between healthy human individuals. The data were produced by immunoSEQ multiplex PCR, yet TCRdb's version contains in-frame clones alone and is incomplete. The sample carries around 180,000 clones, approximately 92% recorded once. Material: naive CD4+ T cells sorted from blood. These receptors were collected from a woman in her 30s in good health. CDR3s include the opening cysteine and the closing phenylalanine or tryptophan. The order of the fields is D gene, V gene, J gene, clone size, CDR3 protein, CDR3 DNA. A D gene is named only where the DNA matches it firmly. The listing skips clone size in some rows; elsewhere it reads once, few, many or a size class.

d_gene: TRBD1
v_gene: TRBV4-1
j_gene: TRBJ2-7
abundance: -
CDR3aa: CASSRGQGPLYEQYF
CDR3nt: TGCGCCAGCAGCCGCGGACAGGGGCCGCTCTACGAGCAGTACTTC

d_gene: TRBD2
v_gene: TRBV18
j_gene: TRBJ2-1
abundance: -
CDR3aa: CASSPVLAGVRNEQFF
CDR3nt: TGTGCCAGCTCACCAGTGCTAGCGGGAGTCCGAAATGAGCAGTTCTTC

d_gene: -
v_gene: TRBV5-1
j_gene: TRBJ2-7
abundance: few
CDR3aa: CASSPNTAYEQYF
CDR3nt: TGCGCCAGCAGCCCGAATACAGCTTACGAGCAGTACTTC

d_gene: -
v_gene: TRBV6-5
j_gene: TRBJ1-3
abundance: -
CDR3aa: CASSYSADITGNTIYF
CDR3nt: TGTGCCAGCAGTTACTCCGCGGACATCACGGGAAACACCATATATTTT

d_gene: TRBD1
v_gene: TRBV4-1
j_gene: TRBJ2-7
abundance: -
CDR3aa: CASSQGRGRHEQYF
CDR3nt: TGCGCCAGCAGCCAAGGCAGGGGGAGACACGAGCAGTACTTC

d_gene: TRBD2
v_gene: TRBV6-6
j_gene: TRBJ2-7
abundance: -
CDR3aa: CASSYPGLAGRHEQYF
CDR3nt: TGTGCCAGCAGTTACCCCGGACTAGCGGGGCGCCACGAGCAGTACTTC

d_gene: TRBD1
v_gene: TRBV5-1
j_gene: TRBJ2-7
abundance: -
CDR3aa: CASSASTGVGYEQYF
CDR3nt: TGCGCCAGCAGCGCTTCGACAGGGGTAGGCTACGAGCAGTACTTC

d_gene: -
v_gene: TRBV9
j_gene: TRBJ2-4
abundance: -
CDR3aa: CASSVGVAAKNIQYF
CDR3nt: TGTGCCAGCAGCGTTGGAGTGGCAGCCAAAAACATTCAGTACTTC

d_gene: -
v_gene: TRBV6-5
j_gene: TRBJ2-7
abundance: -
CDR3aa: CASSRQNSYEQYF
CDR3nt: TGTGCCAGCAGTAGGCAGAACTCCTACGAGCAGTACTTC

d_gene: -
v_gene: TRBV5-4
j_gene: TRBJ2-1
abundance: -
CDR3aa: CASSYRGGDEQFF
CDR3nt: TGTGCCAGCAGCTACAGGGGCGGGGATGAGCAGTTCTTC